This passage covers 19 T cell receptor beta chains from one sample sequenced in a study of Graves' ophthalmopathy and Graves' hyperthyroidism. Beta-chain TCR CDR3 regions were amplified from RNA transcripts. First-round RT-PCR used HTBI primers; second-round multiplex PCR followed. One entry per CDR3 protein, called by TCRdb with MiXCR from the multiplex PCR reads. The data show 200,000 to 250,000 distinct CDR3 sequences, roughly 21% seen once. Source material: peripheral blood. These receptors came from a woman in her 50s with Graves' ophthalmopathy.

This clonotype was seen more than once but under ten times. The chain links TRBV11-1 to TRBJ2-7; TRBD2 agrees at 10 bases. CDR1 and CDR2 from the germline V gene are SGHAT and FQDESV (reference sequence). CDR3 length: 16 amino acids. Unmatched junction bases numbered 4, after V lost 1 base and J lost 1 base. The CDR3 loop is CASSLGVTSGSYEQYF. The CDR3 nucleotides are TGTGCCAGCAGCTTAGGAGTGACTAGCGGGTCCTACGAGCAGTACTTC.

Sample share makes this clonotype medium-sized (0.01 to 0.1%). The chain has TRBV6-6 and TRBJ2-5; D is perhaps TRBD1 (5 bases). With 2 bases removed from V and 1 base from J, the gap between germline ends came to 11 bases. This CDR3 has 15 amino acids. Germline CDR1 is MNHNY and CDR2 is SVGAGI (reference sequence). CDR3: CASSYLGVSQETQYF. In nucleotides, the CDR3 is TGTGCCAGCAGTTACCTAGGGGTTAGCCAAGAGACCCAGTACTTC.

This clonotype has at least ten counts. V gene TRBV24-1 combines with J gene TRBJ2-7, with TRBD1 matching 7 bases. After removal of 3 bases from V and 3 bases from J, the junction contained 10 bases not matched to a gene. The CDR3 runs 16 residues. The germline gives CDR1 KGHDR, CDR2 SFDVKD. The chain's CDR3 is CATSDVTRTGIYEQYF. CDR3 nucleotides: TGTGCCACCAGTGATGTTACCAGGACAGGTATCTACGAGCAGTACTTC.

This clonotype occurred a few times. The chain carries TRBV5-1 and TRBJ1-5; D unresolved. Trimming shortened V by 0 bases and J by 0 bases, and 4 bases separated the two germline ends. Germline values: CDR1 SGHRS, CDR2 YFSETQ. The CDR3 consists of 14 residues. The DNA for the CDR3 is TGCGCCAGCAGCTTGGACAGTAGCAATCAGCCCCAGCATTTT. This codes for CASSLDSSNQPQHF.

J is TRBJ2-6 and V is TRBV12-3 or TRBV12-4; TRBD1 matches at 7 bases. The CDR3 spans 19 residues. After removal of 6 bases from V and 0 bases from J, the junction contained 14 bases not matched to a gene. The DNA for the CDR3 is TGTGCCAGCAGAATAGCGTCGGGACAGCGCTACTCTGGGGCCAACGTCCTGACTTTC. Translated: CASRIASGQRYSGANVLTF.

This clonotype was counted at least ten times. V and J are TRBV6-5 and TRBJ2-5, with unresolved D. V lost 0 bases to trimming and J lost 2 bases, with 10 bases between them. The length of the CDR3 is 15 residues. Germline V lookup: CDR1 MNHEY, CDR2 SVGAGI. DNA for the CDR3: TGTGCCAGCAGTTACTCGAGCACGGCGCAAGAGACCCAGTACTTC. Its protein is CASSYSSTAQETQYF.

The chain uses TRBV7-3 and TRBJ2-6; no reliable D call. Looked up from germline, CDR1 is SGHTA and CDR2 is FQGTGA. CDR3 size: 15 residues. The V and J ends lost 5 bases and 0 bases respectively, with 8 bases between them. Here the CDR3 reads CASSASISGANVLTF. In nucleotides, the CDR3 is TGTGCCAGCAGCGCGTCCATCTCTGGGGCCAACGTCCTGACTTTC.

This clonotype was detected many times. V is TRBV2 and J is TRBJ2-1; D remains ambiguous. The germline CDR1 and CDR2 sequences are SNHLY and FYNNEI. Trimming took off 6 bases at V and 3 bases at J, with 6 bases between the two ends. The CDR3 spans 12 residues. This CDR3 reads CASSPGYNEQFF. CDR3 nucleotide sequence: TGTGCCAGCAGCCCTGGCTACAATGAGCAGTTCTTC.

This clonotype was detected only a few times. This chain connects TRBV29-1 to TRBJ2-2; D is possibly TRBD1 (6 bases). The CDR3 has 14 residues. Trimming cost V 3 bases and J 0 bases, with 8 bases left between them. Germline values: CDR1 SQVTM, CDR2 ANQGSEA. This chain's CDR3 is CSVEDSPNTGELFF. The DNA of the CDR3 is TGCAGCGTTGAGGACAGCCCGAACACCGGGGAGCTGTTTTTT.

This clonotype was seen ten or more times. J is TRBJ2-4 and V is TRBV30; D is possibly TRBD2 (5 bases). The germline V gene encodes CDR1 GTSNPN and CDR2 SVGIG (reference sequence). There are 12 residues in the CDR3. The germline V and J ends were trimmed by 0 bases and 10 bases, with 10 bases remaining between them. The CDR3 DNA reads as TGTGCCTGGAGTGTTCGTGAGGGTATTCAGTACTTC. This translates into CAWSVREGIQYF.

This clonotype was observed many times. Here the CDR3 reads CAWSVADWSYEQYF. The CDR3 coding sequence is TGTGCCTGGAGTGTAGCTGACTGGTCCTACGAGCAGTACTTC. The genes are TRBV30 and TRBJ2-7; D gene ambiguous. Per the germline V gene, CDR1 is GTSNPN and CDR2 is SVGIG (reference sequence). This CDR3 is built from 14 residues. Trimming cost V 0 bases and J 1 base, with 10 bases left between them.

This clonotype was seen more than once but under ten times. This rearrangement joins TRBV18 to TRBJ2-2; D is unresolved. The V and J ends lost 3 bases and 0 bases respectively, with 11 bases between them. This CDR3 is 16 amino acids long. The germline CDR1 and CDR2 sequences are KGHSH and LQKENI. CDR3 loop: CASSPFSSSNTGELFF. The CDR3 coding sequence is TGTGCCAGCTCACCGTTTTCCTCCTCGAACACCGGGGAGCTGTTTTTT. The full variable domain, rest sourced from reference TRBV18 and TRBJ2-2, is NAGVMQNPRHLVRRRGQEARLRCSPMKGHSHVYWYRQLPEEGLKFMVYLQKENIIDESGMPKERFSAEFPKEGPSILRIQQVVRGDSAAYFCASSPFSSSNTGELFFGEGSRLTVL.

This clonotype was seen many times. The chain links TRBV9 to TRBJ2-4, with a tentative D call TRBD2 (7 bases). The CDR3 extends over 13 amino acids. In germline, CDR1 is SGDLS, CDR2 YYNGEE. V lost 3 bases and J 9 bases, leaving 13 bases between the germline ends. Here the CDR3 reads CASSAKGGGIQYF. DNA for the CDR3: TGTGCCAGCAGCGCCAAAGGGGGGGGCATTCAGTACTTC.

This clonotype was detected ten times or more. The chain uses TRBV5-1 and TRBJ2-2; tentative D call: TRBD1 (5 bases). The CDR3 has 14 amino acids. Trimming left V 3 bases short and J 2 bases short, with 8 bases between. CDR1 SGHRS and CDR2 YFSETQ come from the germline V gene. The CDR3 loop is CASSYQGNTGELFF. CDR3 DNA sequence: TGCGCCAGCAGCTACCAGGGCAACACCGGGGAGCTGTTTTTT.

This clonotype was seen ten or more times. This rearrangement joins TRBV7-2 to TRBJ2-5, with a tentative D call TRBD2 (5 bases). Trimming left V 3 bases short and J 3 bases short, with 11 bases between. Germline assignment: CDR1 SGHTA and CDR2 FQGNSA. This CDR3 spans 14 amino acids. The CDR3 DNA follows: TGTGCCAGCAGCTTTTACTCGGGAAAAGAGACCCAGTACTTC. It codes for CASSFYSGKETQYF.

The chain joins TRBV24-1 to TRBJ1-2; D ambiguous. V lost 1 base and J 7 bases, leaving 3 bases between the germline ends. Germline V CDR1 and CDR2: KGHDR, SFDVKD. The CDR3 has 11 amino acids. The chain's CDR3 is CATSDFAGYTF. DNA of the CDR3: TGTGCCACCAGTGATTTCGCTGGCTACACCTTC.

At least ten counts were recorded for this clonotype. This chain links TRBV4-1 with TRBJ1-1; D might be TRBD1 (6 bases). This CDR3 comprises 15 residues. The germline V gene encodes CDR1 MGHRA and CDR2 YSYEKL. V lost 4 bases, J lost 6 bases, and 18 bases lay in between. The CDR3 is CASSLLGQGMPEAFF. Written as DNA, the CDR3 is TGCGCCAGCAGCCTTTTGGGGCAGGGGATGCCTGAAGCTTTCTTT.

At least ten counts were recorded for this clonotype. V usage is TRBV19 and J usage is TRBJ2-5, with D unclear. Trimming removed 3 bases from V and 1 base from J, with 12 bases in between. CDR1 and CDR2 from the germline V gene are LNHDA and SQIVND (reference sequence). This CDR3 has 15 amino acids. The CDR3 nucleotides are TGTGCCAGTAGTATTAATGTGGCACCCCAAGAGACCCAGTACTTC. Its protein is CASSINVAPQETQYF.

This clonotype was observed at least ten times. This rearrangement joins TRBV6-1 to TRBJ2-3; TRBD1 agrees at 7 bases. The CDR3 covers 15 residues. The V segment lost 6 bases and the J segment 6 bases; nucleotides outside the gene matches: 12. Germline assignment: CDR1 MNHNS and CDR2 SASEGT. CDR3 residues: CASRFLTGLGDTQYF. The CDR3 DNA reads TGTGCCAGCAGATTCTTGACAGGGTTGGGGGATACGCAGTATTTT.